The 27 T cell receptor beta chains presented below share a single source sample, sequenced in a study of regulatory T cells. Primers: 52 TRBV forward and 13 TRBJ reverse. Assay used: immunoSEQ multiplex PCR; TCRdb lists only in-frame clones, some missing. The repertoire consists of tens of thousands of clones, with under 95% occurring once and the leading ten covering around 3.3%. Sequenced input: CD8+ T cells sorted from blood. The receptors here all came from a child younger than 10 with CD3G deficiency.

The chain couples TRBV19 to TRBJ2-3; TRBD1 is a possible D gene (6 bases). Per germline, CDR1 LNHDA and CDR2 SQIVND (reference sequence). The CDR3 is made up of 14 amino acids. The V gene lost 2 bases and the J gene lost 4 bases, with 10 bases spanning the gap. CDR3 in amino acids: CASSIRSGADTQYF. The CDR3 region has the DNA TGTGCCAGTAGTATAAGGTCAGGGGCAGATACGCAGTATTTT.

This clone appeared a single time. This chain links TRBV28 with TRBJ2-7; D is uncertain. CDR1 and CDR2 (germline): MDHEN, SYDVKM. The CDR3 runs to 15 residues. The germline V and J ends were trimmed by 5 bases and 0 bases, with 14 bases remaining between them. The CDR3 coding sequence is TGTGCCAGCAGTGGTTTGAGTTTCAACTCCTACGAGCAGTACTTC. Its protein is CASSGLSFNSYEQYF.

V gene TRBV28 combines with J gene TRBJ2-7; D may be TRBD2 (6 bases). V was trimmed by 6 bases and J by 3 bases, leaving 12 bases between them. Germline lookup yields CDR1 MDHEN and CDR2 SYDVKM. The CDR3 totals 13 residues. The CDR3 nucleotides read TGTGCCAGCAGCAGAGGGAGGATCTACGAGCAGTACTTC. Its translation: CASSRGRIYEQYF.

J is TRBJ2-7 and V is TRBV7-8; D might be TRBD1 (5 bases). CDR1 is SGHVS and CDR2 is FQNEAQ in the germline V gene. Deletions cut 5 bases from V and 7 bases from J, with 21 bases between. CDR3 size: 15 residues. The CDR3 nucleotides are TGTGCCAGCAGCGCCCGTCCGGGCCCCTCAGGGGAGCAGTACTTC. Protein: CASSARPGPSGEQYF.

The V gene is TRBV5-1, the J gene TRBJ2-7, with 7 nucleotides matching TRBD2. Per germline, CDR1 SGHRS and CDR2 YFSETQ. The CDR3 loop spans 15 amino acids. V was pared by 0 bases and J by 6 bases, with 9 bases of the junction left unmatched. CDR3 protein: CASSLGIGLVSEQYF. The CDR3 coding sequence is TGCGCCAGCAGCTTGGGGATTGGACTAGTAAGCGAGCAGTACTTC.

The genes are TRBV10-3 and TRBJ1-1, with a tentative D call TRBD1 (6 bases). Germline CDR1 and CDR2: ENHRY and SYGVKD. The CDR3 loop spans 13 amino acids. V lost 3 bases and J lost 5, with 10 bases in between. In DNA form, the CDR3 reads TGTGCCATCAGTGAAACAAGGGGGACTGAAGCTTTCTTT. Protein: CAISETRGTEAFF.

The chain recombines TRBV28 with TRBJ2-1; 9 bases align to TRBD2. The length of the CDR3 is 16 residues. Germline CDR1 reads MDHEN; CDR2 reads SYDVKM. The J segment lost 6 bases and the V segment lost 2 bases, leaving 8 bases of the junction unmatched. The CDR3 is CASSLNSLAGLNEQFF. CDR3 DNA: TGTGCCAGCAGTTTAAATAGCCTAGCGGGACTCAATGAGCAGTTCTTC. Based on the CDR3 plus reference TRBV28 and TRBJ2-1, the full variable domain is DVKVTQSSRYLVKRTGEKVFLECVQDMDHENMFWYRQDPGLGLRLIYFSYDVKMKEKGDIPEGYSVSREKKERFSLILESASTNQTSMYLCASSLNSLAGLNEQFFGPGTRLTVL.

CDR3 in amino acids: CASSPWGQSYEQYF. The CDR3 DNA follows: TGTGCCAGCAGTCCCTGGGGACAGAGCTACGAGCAGTACTTC. The rearrangement joins TRBV27 to TRBJ2-5; 7 nucleotides match TRBD1. Gene TRBJ2-7 matches the end of the DNA better, so the J call may be wrong. The CDR3 spans 14 residues. CDR1 and CDR2 from the germline V gene are MNHEY and SMNVEV (reference sequence).

This rearrangement joins TRBV30 to TRBJ2-1; perhaps D is TRBD1 or TRBD2 (5 bases each). The CDR3 loop spans 17 amino acids. V lost 5 bases and J lost 0, with 20 bases in between. Looked up from germline, CDR1 is GTSNPN and CDR2 is SVGIG (reference sequence). As DNA, the CDR3 is TGTGCCTGGGCCAAATCCCGGGGCCCTCACTCCTACAATGAGCAGTTCTTC. Translation gives CAWAKSRGPHSYNEQFF.

This chain joins TRBV6-1 and TRBJ1-1; D uncertain. Between the trimmed V and J ends, which lost 5 bases and 3 bases, there was a span of 10 bases. The CDR3 is 13 amino acids. Germline V gene lookup returns CDR1 MNHNS and CDR2 SASEGT. CDR3 loop: CASSPDTYTEAFF. CDR3 in DNA: TGTGCCAGCAGTCCCGACACCTACACTGAAGCTTTCTTT.

The chain joins TRBV7-9 to TRBJ2-3; D is possibly TRBD2 (5 bases). The V and J ends lost 6 bases and 3 bases respectively, with 13 bases between them. Germline values: CDR1 SEHNR, CDR2 FQNEAQ (reference sequence). The CDR3 covers 14 residues. The CDR3 here is CASSPRADTDTQYF. CDR3 bases: TGTGCCAGCAGTCCGCGGGCAGATACAGATACGCAGTATTTT. Filled out from reference TRBV7-9 and TRBJ2-3, the complete variable domain reads DTGVSQNPRHKITKRGQNVTFRCDPISEHNRLYWYRQTLGQGPEFLTYFQNEAQLEKSRLLSDRFSAERPKGSFSTLEIQRTEQGDSAMYLCASSPRADTDTQYFGPGTRLTVL.

This sequence joins TRBV5-1 and TRBJ2-1, with 8 positions matching TRBD1. CDR3 size: 14 residues. CDR1 SGHRS and CDR2 YFSETQ come from the germline V gene. Losses at the gene ends were 7 bases for V and 7 bases for J; bases not matched to a gene: 10. The DNA for the CDR3 is TGCGCCAGCCCCGGACAGGGAACGGTTAATGAGCAGTTCTTC. Protein sequence: CASPGQGTVNEQFF.

Only one count was recorded for this clone. The rearrangement joins TRBV28 to TRBJ1-5; D is unclear. This CDR3 region has 14 residues. The V gene's germline CDR1 is MDHEN and CDR2 SYDVKM. V dropped 3 bases and J dropped 3 bases, with 9 bases sitting between them. The CDR3 here is CASSLRDPNQPQHF. CDR3 sequence (DNA): TGTGCCAGCAGTTTGAGGGATCCCAATCAGCCCCAGCATTTT. Filled out from reference TRBV28 and TRBJ1-5, the complete variable domain reads DVKVTQSSRYLVKRTGEKVFLECVQDMDHENMFWYRQDPGLGLRLIYFSYDVKMKEKGDIPEGYSVSREKKERFSLILESASTNQTSMYLCASSLRDPNQPQHFGDGTRLSIL.

CDR3 nucleotides: TGTGCCAGCAGCCCCGGGGCTACTAGCACAGATACGCAGTATTTT. Its translation: CASSPGATSTDTQYF. The gene calls are TRBV28 and TRBJ2-3; D may be TRBD1 or TRBD2 (5 bases each). CDR3 length equals 15 residues. The ends were cut back, 6 bases at V and 0 bases at J, with 13 bases in the middle. Germline V gene data show CDR1 as MDHEN and CDR2 as SYDVKM.

The chain links TRBV28 to TRBJ2-7; D gene uncertain. Deletions cut 3 bases from V and 6 bases from J, with 12 bases between. Germline CDR1 is MDHEN and CDR2 is SYDVKM. The CDR3 is 13 residues long. This chain's CDR3 is CASSFHNPGEQYF. CDR3 bases: TGTGCCAGCAGTTTCCACAACCCGGGCGAGCAGTACTTC.

In DNA, the CDR3 is TGTGCCAGCAGTTATTCCGATCAGCCCCAGCATTTT. Translated, it gives CASSYSDQPQHF. The V call is TRBV28, the J call TRBJ1-5; unclear D gene. The CDR3 length is 12 residues. Germline-derived CDR1 and CDR2 are MDHEN and SYDVKM. The V gene lost 4 bases and the J gene lost 5 bases, with 6 bases spanning the gap.

V and J are TRBV19 and TRBJ2-1; D gene ambiguous. Germline CDR1 and CDR2: LNHDA and SQIVND (reference sequence). CDR3 length: 13 residues. V was trimmed by 2 bases and J by 7 bases, leaving 9 bases between them. The CDR3 here is CASSIILGNEQFF. The CDR3 DNA follows: TGTGCCAGTAGTATAATCCTAGGAAATGAGCAGTTCTTC. Full variable domain (outside the CDR3, taken from reference TRBV19 and TRBJ2-1): DGGITQSPKYLFRKEGQNVTLSCEQNLNHDAMYWYRQDPGQGLRLIYYSQIVNDFQKGDIAEGYSVSREKKESFPLTVTSAQKNPTAFYLCASSIILGNEQFFGPGTRLTVL.

The V gene is TRBV13, the J gene TRBJ2-1; tentatively, D is TRBD2 (5 bases). V lost 2 bases and J 1 base, leaving 9 bases between the germline ends. Germline lookup yields CDR1 PRHDT and CDR2 FYEKMQ (reference sequence). CDR3 length: 15 residues. The CDR3 spells CASSLSPGSYNEQFF. Here the CDR3 DNA reads TGTGCCAGCAGCTTATCTCCGGGGTCCTACAATGAGCAGTTCTTC.

The chain links TRBV27 to TRBJ2-5; 11 bases are shared with TRBD2. The length of the CDR3 is 15 residues. J was trimmed by 5 bases and V by 8 bases; bases with no gene match: 10. The germline CDR1 and CDR2 sequences are MNHEY and SMNVEV (reference sequence). The CDR3 here is CASGTSGSPGETQYF. The CDR3 DNA sequence: TGTGCCAGCGGCACTAGCGGGAGCCCCGGGGAGACCCAGTACTTC.

This clone has just a few counts. The rearrangement links TRBV28 to TRBJ2-3, with D maybe TRBD2 (6 bases). Germline lookup yields CDR1 MDHEN and CDR2 SYDVKM. With 5 bases removed from V and 3 bases from J, the gap between germline ends came to 15 bases. The CDR3 extends over 15 amino acids. The CDR3 loop is CASSLGVTRTDTQYF. CDR3 DNA sequence: TGTGCCAGCAGTCTGGGGGTGACTAGGACAGATACGCAGTATTTT. Complete variable domain (other parts from reference TRBV28 and TRBJ2-3): DVKVTQSSRYLVKRTGEKVFLECVQDMDHENMFWYRQDPGLGLRLIYFSYDVKMKEKGDIPEGYSVSREKKERFSLILESASTNQTSMYLCASSLGVTRTDTQYFGPGTRLTVL.

J is TRBJ2-7 and V is TRBV6-1; TRBD1 is a possible D gene (5 bases). From germline, CDR1 is MNHNS and CDR2 SASEGT. The CDR3 consists of 15 residues. V lost 0 bases and J 4 bases, leaving 13 bases between the germline ends. CDR3 in amino acids: CASSEAWGLKYEQYF. CDR3 DNA sequence: TGTGCCAGCAGTGAAGCCTGGGGCCTGAAATACGAGCAGTACTTC.

This clone showed up just once. V and J are TRBV5-1 and TRBJ2-3, with D hard to call. The CDR3 is 18 amino acids. Germline V gene sequence: CDR1 SGHRS, CDR2 YFSETQ. The V end lost 0 bases, the J end lost 0 bases, and 17 bases lay between the germline ends. Here the CDR3 reads CASSLGELRRPSTDTQYF. CDR3 in DNA: TGCGCCAGCAGCTTGGGGGAATTACGTCGACCGAGCACAGATACGCAGTATTTT.

The rearrangement links TRBV27 to TRBJ2-5, with D possibly TRBD2 on 6 matching bases. V was trimmed by 6 bases and J by 7 bases, leaving 15 bases between them. The CDR3 covers 13 residues. Germline V CDR1 and CDR2: MNHEY, SMNVEV (reference sequence). CDR3 amino acids: CASRSGLGGTQYF. In DNA form, the CDR3 reads TGTGCCAGCAGGTCCGGACTGGGGGGGACCCAGTACTTC.

Remarks on this clone: An end of the junction does not agree with germline; a read error may underlie this. The J gene is TRBJ1-1, the V gene TRBV6-1; D is possibly TRBD1 (5 bases). The V gene's germline CDR1 is MNHNS and CDR2 SASEGT. CDR3 length equals 14 residues. CDR3 sequence reads: CAGSERGGVTEAFF. DNA for the CDR3: TGTGCCGGCAGTGAACGCGGGGGGGTCACTGAAGCTTTCTTT.

The chain couples TRBV6-1 to TRBJ2-1, with D possibly being TRBD2 (6 bases). This CDR3 comprises 16 residues. V lost 4 bases to trimming and J lost 6 bases, with 19 bases between them. Germline CDR1 reads MNHNS; CDR2 reads SASEGT. The CDR3 nucleotides are TGTGCCAGCAGTGGTCAACCGGGGGACGGCTCCAATGAGCAGTTCTTC. It encodes CASSGQPGDGSNEQFF.

V gene TRBV28 combines with J gene TRBJ2-7, with D perhaps given as TRBD1 or TRBD2 (5 bases each). Per the germline V gene, CDR1 is MDHEN and CDR2 is SYDVKM. This CDR3 region has 12 residues. The germline V and J ends were trimmed by 5 bases and 4 bases, with 9 bases remaining between them. The CDR3, as DNA: TGTGCCAGCAGTCGGGACCTTTACGAGCAGTACTTC. It translates to CASSRDLYEQYF. Drawing the rest from reference TRBV28 and TRBJ2-7, the complete variable domain is DVKVTQSSRYLVKRTGEKVFLECVQDMDHENMFWYRQDPGLGLRLIYFSYDVKMKEKGDIPEGYSVSREKKERFSLILESASTNQTSMYLCASSRDLYEQYFGPGTRLTVT.

This chain joins TRBV6-1 and TRBJ1-1; D unresolved. From germline, CDR1 is MNHNS and CDR2 SASEGT. The CDR3 totals 12 residues. The V end lost 3 bases, the J end lost 6 bases, and 8 bases lay between the germline ends. CDR3 nucleotides: TGTGCCAGCAGTGATATATCGGCTGAAGCTTTCTTT. Protein product: CASSDISAEAFF.